The 28 T cell receptor beta chains reported below all come from one sample, sequenced in a study of shared clonotypes between healthy human individuals (TCRdb year 2020). Libraries were prepared through the immunoSEQ multiplex PCR assay. In TCRdb, the immuneACCESS table is reduced to in-frame sequences with V and J assigned. These tables do not hold every clone; where another copy was compared, an unresolved V gene accounts for under half, and the others remain unexplained. Counted in this sample were some 1,400,000 clones; approximately 96% of them appeared once. The top ten clones comprise approximately 1.2% of the sample. The sequencing input was naive CD4+ T cells sorted from blood. The cell subset or site tag for this specimen amounts to: CD45RA+ positively selected. These receptors were obtained from a man aged 30 to 45 in good health.

The gene calls are TRBV7-2 and TRBJ1-5; D gene ambiguous. The CDR3 extends over 13 amino acids. Germline-derived CDR1 and CDR2 are SGHTA and FQGNSA. With 1 base removed from V and 6 bases from J, the gap between germline ends came to 7 bases. Written as DNA, the CDR3 is TGTGCCAGCAGCTTAGATTTCATTCAGCCCCAGCATTTT. As protein: CASSLDFIQPQHF.

V is TRBV7-2 and J is TRBJ1-5; D unclear. The germline gives CDR1 SGHTA, CDR2 FQGNSA. Trimming took 1 base from V and 3 from J, leaving 16 bases between them. This CDR3 comprises 17 residues. The DNA for the CDR3 is TGTGCCAGCAGCTTAGTTATTTCAGGATTTGCCAATCAGCCCCAGCATTTT. As protein: CASSLVISGFANQPQHF.

V gene TRBV9 combines with J gene TRBJ2-1; TRBD2 matches at 9 bases. The CDR3 is 15 residues long. CDR1 is SGDLS, CDR2 YYNGEE, per germline. V dropped 1 base and J dropped 7; count of bases not matched to a gene: 6. The CDR3 nucleotides are TGTGCCAGCAGCGTACGGGCTAGCGGGGCTAATGAGCAGTTCTTC. It encodes CASSVRASGANEQFF.

The J gene is TRBJ1-5, the V gene TRBV5-1, with a possible D match to TRBD1 (5 bases). From germline, CDR1 is SGHRS and CDR2 YFSETQ. Between the trimmed V and J ends, which lost 4 bases and 6 bases, there was a span of 14 bases. The CDR3 sequence is 14 residues long. Here the CDR3 reads CASSVSIGAQPQHF. CDR3 sequence (DNA): TGCGCCAGCAGCGTTTCAATCGGGGCTCAGCCCCAGCATTTT.

The chain has TRBV5-1 and TRBJ2-5; tentative D call: TRBD1 (5 bases). The CDR3 runs 14 residues. V was shortened by 1 base and J by 5 bases, with 12 bases between the two germline ends. Germline-derived CDR1 and CDR2 are SGHRS and YFSETQ. The CDR3 sequence: CASSLTPGLETQYF. The CDR3 DNA sequence: TGCGCCAGCAGCTTGACTCCAGGGCTCGAGACCCAGTACTTC.

V is TRBV7-2 and J is TRBJ1-1, with unresolved D. V dropped 7 bases and J dropped 3 bases, with 15 bases sitting between them. The CDR3 spans 14 residues. The germline V gene has CDR1 SGHTA and CDR2 FQGNSA. CDR3 coding DNA: TGTGCCAGCAACCTGAAACTTGGGGACACTGAAGCTTTCTTT. This encodes CASNLKLGDTEAFF.

The chain combines TRBV5-1 with TRBJ2-7; TRBD2 matches at 7 bases. Unmatched junction bases numbered 6, after V lost 4 bases and J lost 2 bases. The CDR3 extends over 14 amino acids. CDR1 and CDR2 from the germline V gene are SGHRS and YFSETQ. This chain's CDR3 is CASSILAETYEQYF. The CDR3 bases are TGCGCCAGCAGCATCCTAGCGGAGACCTACGAGCAGTACTTC.

The chain links TRBV2 to TRBJ1-5, with 10 bases aligning to TRBD1. Unmatched junction bases numbered 5, after V lost 3 bases and J lost 3 bases. Germline V gives CDR1 SNHLY, CDR2 FYNNEI. This CDR3 has 16 residues. CDR3: CASSDRQGAPNQPQHF. CDR3 DNA: TGTGCCAGCAGTGATAGACAGGGGGCCCCCAATCAGCCCCAGCATTTT.

The V and J genes are TRBV7-8 and TRBJ2-7, with 8 bases fitting TRBD2. The CDR3 has 16 amino acids. The V gene end was trimmed by 1 base and the J gene end by 2 bases; junction bases not matched to a gene: 7. Looked up from germline, CDR1 is SGHVS and CDR2 is FQNEAQ. The CDR3 DNA is TGTGCCAGCAGCTTAGGTGTCCCGGGACTAGCCTACGAGCAGTACTTC. Its translation: CASSLGVPGLAYEQYF.

This chain joins TRBV11-1 and TRBJ2-7, with 8 bases aligning to TRBD2. Germline values: CDR1 SGHAT, CDR2 FQDESV (reference sequence). With 2 bases clipped from V and 6 bases from J, the junction kept 6 bases outside the gene matches. This CDR3 spans 14 amino acids. This CDR3 reads CASSLLAGGGEQYF. In DNA form, the CDR3 reads TGTGCCAGCAGCTTACTGGCGGGAGGAGGCGAGCAGTACTTC.

V is TRBV7-8 and J is TRBJ2-2; either TRBD1 or TRBD2 may fit D (7 bases each). CDR3 length: 16 amino acids. Germline V CDR1 and CDR2: SGHVS, FQNEAQ. V was pared by 1 base and J by 4 bases, with 13 bases between. The CDR3 protein is CASSLDRGGGTGELFF. The CDR3 bases are TGTGCCAGCAGCTTAGACAGGGGAGGGGGCACCGGGGAGCTGTTTTTT.

V gene TRBV27 combines with J gene TRBJ2-3; 8 bases map to TRBD1. The length of the CDR3 is 16 residues. CDR1 MNHEY and CDR2 SMNVEV come from the germline V gene (reference sequence). V was pared by 4 bases and J by 5 bases, with 11 bases of the junction left unmatched. CDR3 in amino acids: CASSSHGTGRGDTQYF. The DNA of the CDR3 is TGTGCCAGCAGTTCCCACGGGACAGGCCGCGGAGATACGCAGTATTTT.

The chain employs TRBV28 and TRBJ2-3; D may be TRBD2 (6 bases). V lost 3 bases and J lost 0, with 13 bases in between. The CDR3 runs to 16 residues. Germline assignment: CDR1 MDHEN and CDR2 SYDVKM. The CDR3 region is CASSFSGTASTDTQYF. Here the CDR3 DNA reads TGTGCCAGCAGTTTTAGCGGCACCGCTAGCACAGATACGCAGTATTTT.

In nucleotides, the CDR3 is TGCGCCAGCAGCGTTACGGGACAGGGCAGCAATGAGCAGTTCTTC. Translating gives CASSVTGQGSNEQFF. The chain has TRBV5-1 and TRBJ2-1; TRBD1 matches at 9 bases. The CDR3 extends over 15 amino acids. The ends lost 4 bases at V and 6 bases at J; junction bases unmatched: 8. CDR1 and CDR2 (germline): SGHRS, YFSETQ.

This chain joins TRBV4-1 and TRBJ1-2; tentatively, D is TRBD1 (5 bases). The length of the CDR3 is 15 residues. Germline V CDR1 and CDR2: MGHRA, YSYEKL. V lost 2 bases and J lost 3, with 13 bases in between. This CDR3 is CASSQWGREDYGYTF. In nucleotides, the CDR3 is TGCGCCAGCAGCCAATGGGGCAGGGAAGACTATGGCTACACCTTC.

This sequence joins TRBV5-1 and TRBJ2-1; D is unresolved. Trimming shortened V by 3 bases and J by 4 bases, and 11 bases separated the two germline ends. The germline V gene encodes CDR1 SGHRS and CDR2 YFSETQ. The CDR3 length is 14 residues. The CDR3 protein is CASSSQGVYNEQFF. CDR3 DNA: TGCGCCAGCAGCTCCCAAGGAGTGTACAATGAGCAGTTCTTC.

The chain couples TRBV6-5 to TRBJ2-7, with 8 nucleotides matching TRBD2. The trim removed 6 bases at V and 3 bases at J, leaving 7 bases unmatched. The CDR3 totals 14 residues. The germline gives CDR1 MNHEY, CDR2 SVGAGI. CDR3 DNA: TGTGCCAGCAGACCAAGCGGGAGTGTCTACGAGCAGTACTTC. Protein: CASRPSGSVYEQYF.

V and J are TRBV4-2 and TRBJ2-7; possible D gene TRBD1, 5 bases. The CDR3 consists of 14 residues. The germline gives CDR1 LGHNA, CDR2 YNFKEQ. V lost 1 base and J 5 bases, leaving 12 bases between the germline ends. The CDR3 DNA sequence: TGTGCCAGCAGCCAAGGTTTTCAGGGCAACGAGCAGTACTTC. This sequence encodes CASSQGFQGNEQYF.

This clone was observed once. This rearrangement joins TRBV5-4 to TRBJ1-4; D is perhaps TRBD1 (6 bases). Germline V CDR1 and CDR2: SGHNT, YYREEE (reference sequence). The CDR3 loop spans 16 amino acids. Trimming pared 2 bases from V and 5 bases from J, leaving 16 bases between. CDR3 in amino acids: CASSFSTGNLNEKLFF. In nucleotides, the CDR3 is TGTGCCAGCAGCTTCTCCACAGGGAACTTGAATGAAAAACTGTTTTTT.

V is TRBV7-2 and J is TRBJ2-1, with 7 nucleotides matching TRBD1. This CDR3 comprises 16 residues. In germline, CDR1 is SGHTA, CDR2 FQGNSA. V shed 0 bases and J 4 bases; nucleotides not matched to a gene: 6. The CDR3 loop is CASSLAGRGLYNEQFF. The CDR3 DNA sequence: TGTGCCAGCAGCTTAGCCGGCAGGGGGTTATACAATGAGCAGTTCTTC.

The chain combines TRBV2 with TRBJ2-5; TRBD2 might be the D (5 bases). The CDR3 is 13 amino acids. Germline CDR1 reads SNHLY; CDR2 reads FYNNEI. Trimming left V 11 bases short and J 3 bases short, with 16 bases between. The CDR3 reads CASGREAEETQYF. CDR3 sequence (DNA): TGTGCCTCCGGACGAGAAGCGGAAGAGACCCAGTACTTC.

The V and J genes are TRBV10-1 and TRBJ2-7; 7 bases line up with TRBD1. The germline CDR1 and CDR2 sequences are WNHNN and SYGVQD (reference sequence). The CDR3 consists of 13 residues. J lost 7 bases, V lost 9 bases, and 12 bases had no gene match. The CDR3 DNA is TGCGCCAGAACCCGACAGGGCTCGGAGGAGCAGTACTTC. Its protein is CARTRQGSEEQYF.

The chain links TRBV5-6 to TRBJ2-7; TRBD1 matches 9 bases. Trimming took 4 bases from V and 1 from J; bases not matched to a gene: 9. Germline V CDR1 and CDR2: SGHDT, YYEEEE. CDR3 size: 16 residues. The CDR3 protein is CASSTLAGTGSYEQYF. CDR3 in DNA: TGTGCCAGCAGCACGCTGGCCGGGACAGGGTCCTACGAGCAGTACTTC.

J is TRBJ2-1 and V is TRBV2, with TRBD2 matching over 12 bases. Germline assignment: CDR1 SNHLY and CDR2 FYNNEI. This CDR3 spans 14 amino acids. V gave up 8 bases and J gave up 6 bases; unmatched junction bases: 5. CDR3 in amino acids: CASGLAGTLNEQFF. In DNA form, the CDR3 reads TGTGCCAGCGGACTAGCGGGAACCCTCAATGAGCAGTTCTTC.

This rearrangement joins TRBV9 to TRBJ2-3; TRBD1 aligns across 8 bases. CDR1 is SGDLS and CDR2 is YYNGEE in the germline V gene. This CDR3 is 16 amino acids long. V shed 3 bases, J shed 2 bases, and the junction held 8 bases outside the gene matches. This CDR3 is CASSATGGDPTDTQYF. CDR3 in DNA: TGTGCCAGCAGCGCAACAGGGGGAGATCCCACAGATACGCAGTATTTT.

J is TRBJ1-5 and V is TRBV10-2; tentatively, D is TRBD1 (5 bases). V was trimmed by 2 bases and J by 2 bases, leaving 10 bases between them. The CDR3 has 15 amino acids. Germline assignment: CDR1 WSHSY and CDR2 SAAADI. The CDR3 DNA is TGCGCCAGCAGTGAGAGCGACAGCGGCAATCAGCCCCAGCATTTT. Translated: CASSESDSGNQPQHF.

The V gene is TRBV5-8, the J gene TRBJ2-5; the D gene is possibly TRBD2 (5 bases). CDR3 size: 16 residues. Trimming left V 4 bases short and J 1 base short, with 17 bases between. Germline V gene data show CDR1 as SGHTS and CDR2 as YDEGEE. CDR3 sequence: CASSPTRASRQETQYF. The CDR3 DNA reads TGTGCCAGCAGCCCGACGCGGGCTTCCCGCCAAGAGACCCAGTACTTC. The variable domain in full, completed from reference TRBV5-8 and TRBJ2-5, reads EAGVTQSPTHLIKTRGQQATLRCSPISGHTSVYWYQQALGLGLQFLLWYDEGEERNRGNFPPRFSGRQFPNYSSELNVNALELEDSALYLCASSPTRASRQETQYFGPGTRLLVL.

The chain couples TRBV5-5 to TRBJ1-2; 7 nucleotides match TRBD1. The CDR3 runs to 15 residues. Germline CDR1 reads SGHKS; CDR2 reads YYEKEE (reference sequence). After removal of 4 bases from V and 4 bases from J, the junction contained 10 bases not matched to a gene. CDR3 sequence reads: CASSPRQGLSYGYTF. The DNA for the CDR3 is TGTGCCAGCAGCCCGAGACAGGGACTTAGCTATGGCTACACCTTC.